This TCR beta chain is drawn from a study of OX40 agonist ivuxolimab in advanced cancers. Using immunoSEQ multiplex PCR, the repertoire was profiled, and TCRdb retains in-frame clones only, with some absent. In the table there are fewer than 70,000 clones, around four fifths of which are singletons. If patients had autoimmune disease history or systemic immunosuppression, they were excluded. Germline V gene lookup returns CDR1 MGHDK and CDR2 SYGVNS. This CDR3 region has 13 residues. V lost 8 bases and J lost 3, with 11 bases in between. This clone was counted only a few times. The sequences come from CD4+ or CD8+ T cells sorted from blood, collected in a trial of the OX40 agonist ivuxolimab. This receptor was taken from an adult with an advanced solid tumor such as melanoma, head and neck, liver or kidney cancer. The chain joins TRBV25-1 to TRBJ2-1; D may match TRBD1 or TRBD2 (7 bases each). The CDR3 reads CASDRDYYNEQFF. Here the CDR3 DNA reads TGTGCCAGCGACAGGGACTACTACAATGAGCAGTTCTTC.